The clone carrying this T cell receptor beta chain came up many times. Its cognate antigen is unknown. Described time point: newly diagnosed GD, antithyroid drugs for less than 3 months. Isolated PBMC RNA provided the starting material for the TCR library. Trimming pared 3 bases from V and 9 bases from J, leaving 9 bases between. This CDR3 spans 12 amino acids. These data originate in a study of regulatory T cells in long-lasting Graves disease. Findings and limits, study-wide: Persistent disease preferred TRBV28, TRBJ1-2 and TRBJ2-5. Exclusively peripheral blood, rather than thyroid tissue, was studied.

The TCR beta library used iRepertoire HTBI primers with Arm-PCR amplification of CDR3. Each CDR3 protein is one row after TCRdb ran MiXCR on the multiplex PCR reads. The sample includes roughly 400,000 distinct CDR3 sequences, about 17% of them seen just once. These records were also assigned to another study, of T cells in Graves' hyperthyroidism and ophthalmopathy. From that paper: Absent ophthalmopathy progression within 18 months defined stable Graves' hyperthyroidism.

The clonotype originates from a woman aged 18-29 years with Graves disease. The genes are TRBV12-3 or TRBV12-4 and TRBJ2-1, with unresolved D. The material sequenced was peripheral blood mononuclear cells (PBMCs), taken at new diagnosis, from a patient treated with antithyroid drugs. This CDR3 reads CASSFSAIEQFF. CDR3 sequence (DNA): TGTGCCAGCAGTTTTTCAGCCATTGAGCAGTTCTTC.